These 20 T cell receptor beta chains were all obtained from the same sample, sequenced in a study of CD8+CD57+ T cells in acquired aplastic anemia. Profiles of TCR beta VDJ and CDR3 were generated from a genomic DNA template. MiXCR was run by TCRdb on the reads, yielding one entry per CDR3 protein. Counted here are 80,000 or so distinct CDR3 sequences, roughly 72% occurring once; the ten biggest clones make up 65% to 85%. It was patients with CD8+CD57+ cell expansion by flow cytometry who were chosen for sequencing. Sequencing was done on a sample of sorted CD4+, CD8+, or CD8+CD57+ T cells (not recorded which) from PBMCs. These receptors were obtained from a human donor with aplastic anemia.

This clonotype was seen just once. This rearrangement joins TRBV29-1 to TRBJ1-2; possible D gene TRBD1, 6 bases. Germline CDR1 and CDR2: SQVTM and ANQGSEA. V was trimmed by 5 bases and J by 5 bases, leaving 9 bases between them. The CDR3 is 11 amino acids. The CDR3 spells CSVTTGYGYTF. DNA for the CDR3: TGCAGCGTTACCACAGGGTATGGCTACACCTTC.

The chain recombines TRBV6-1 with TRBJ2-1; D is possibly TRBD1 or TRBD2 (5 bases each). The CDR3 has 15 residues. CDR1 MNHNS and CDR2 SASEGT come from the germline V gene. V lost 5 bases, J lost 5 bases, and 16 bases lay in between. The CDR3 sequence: CASSLIPGRNNEQFF. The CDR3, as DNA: TGTGCCAGCAGTCTAATCCCGGGACGGAACAATGAGCAGTTCTTC.

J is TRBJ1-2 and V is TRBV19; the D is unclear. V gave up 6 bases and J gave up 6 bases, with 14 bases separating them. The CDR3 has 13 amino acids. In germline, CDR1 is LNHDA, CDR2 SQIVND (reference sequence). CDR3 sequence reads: CASRQRRRDGYTF. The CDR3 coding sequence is TGTGCCAGTAGGCAGAGACGGAGAGATGGCTACACCTTC.

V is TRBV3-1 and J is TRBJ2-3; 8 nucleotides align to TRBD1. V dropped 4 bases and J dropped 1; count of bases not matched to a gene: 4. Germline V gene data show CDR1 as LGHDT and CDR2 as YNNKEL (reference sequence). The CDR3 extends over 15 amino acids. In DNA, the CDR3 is TGTGCCAGCAGCCGAATGACAGGGGGCACAGATACGCAGTATTTT. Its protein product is CASSRMTGGTDTQYF.

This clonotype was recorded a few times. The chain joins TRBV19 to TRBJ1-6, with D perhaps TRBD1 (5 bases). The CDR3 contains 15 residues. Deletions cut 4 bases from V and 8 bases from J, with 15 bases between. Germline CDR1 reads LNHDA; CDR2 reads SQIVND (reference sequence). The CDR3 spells CASSSGVPGDSPLHF. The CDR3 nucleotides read TGTGCCAGTAGTAGCGGAGTCCCGGGGGATTCACCCCTCCACTTT. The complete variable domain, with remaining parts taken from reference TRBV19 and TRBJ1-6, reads DGGITQSPKYLFRKEGQNVTLSCEQNLNHDAMYWYRQDPGQGLRLIYYSQIVNDFQKGDIAEGYSVSREKKESFPLTVTSAQKNPTAFYLCASSSGVPGDSPLHFGNGTRLTVT.

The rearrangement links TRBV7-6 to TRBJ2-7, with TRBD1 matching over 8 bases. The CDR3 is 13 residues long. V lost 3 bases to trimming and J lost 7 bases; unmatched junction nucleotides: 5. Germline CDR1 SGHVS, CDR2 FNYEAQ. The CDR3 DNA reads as TGTGCCAGCAGCTTCGACAGGGGTGGGGAGCAGTACTTC. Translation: CASSFDRGGEQYF.

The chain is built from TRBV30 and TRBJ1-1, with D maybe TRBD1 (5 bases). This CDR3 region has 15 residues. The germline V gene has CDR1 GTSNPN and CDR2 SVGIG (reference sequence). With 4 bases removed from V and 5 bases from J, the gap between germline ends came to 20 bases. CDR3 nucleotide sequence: TGTGCCTGGACCTTACTTCAGGGAGCGAGGACTGAAGCTTTCTTT. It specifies CAWTLLQGARTEAFF.

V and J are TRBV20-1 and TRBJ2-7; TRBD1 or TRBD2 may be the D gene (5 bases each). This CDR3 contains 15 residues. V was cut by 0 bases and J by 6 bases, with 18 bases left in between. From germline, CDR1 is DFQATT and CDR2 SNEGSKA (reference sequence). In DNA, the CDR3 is TGCAGTGCTAGAGATGTGGCAGGGACGTTCAGCGAGCAGTACTTC. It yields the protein CSARDVAGTFSEQYF.

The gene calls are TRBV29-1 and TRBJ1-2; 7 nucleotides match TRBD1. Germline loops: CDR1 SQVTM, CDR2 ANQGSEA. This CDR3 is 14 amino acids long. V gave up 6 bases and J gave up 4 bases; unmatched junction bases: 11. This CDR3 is CSVAPGGGGYGYTF. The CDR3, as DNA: TGCAGCGTGGCACCAGGGGGGGGGGGCTATGGCTACACCTTC.

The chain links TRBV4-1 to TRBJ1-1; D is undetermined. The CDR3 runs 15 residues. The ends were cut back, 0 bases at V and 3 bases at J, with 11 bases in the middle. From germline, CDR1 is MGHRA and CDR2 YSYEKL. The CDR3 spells CASSQDSRDHTEAFF. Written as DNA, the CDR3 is TGCGCCAGCAGCCAAGATTCAAGGGATCACACTGAAGCTTTCTTT.

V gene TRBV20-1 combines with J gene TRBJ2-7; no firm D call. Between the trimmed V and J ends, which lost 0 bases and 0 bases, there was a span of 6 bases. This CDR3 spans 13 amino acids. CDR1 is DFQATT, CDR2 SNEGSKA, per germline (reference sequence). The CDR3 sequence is CSARDSLSYEQYF. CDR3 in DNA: TGCAGTGCTAGAGACAGCCTCTCCTACGAGCAGTACTTC.

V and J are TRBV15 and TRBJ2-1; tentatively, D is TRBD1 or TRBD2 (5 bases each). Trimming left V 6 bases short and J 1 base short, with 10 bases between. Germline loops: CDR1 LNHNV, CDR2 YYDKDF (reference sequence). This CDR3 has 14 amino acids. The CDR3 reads CATRGRESYNEQFF. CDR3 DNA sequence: TGTGCCACCAGGGGACGAGAATCCTACAATGAGCAGTTCTTC.

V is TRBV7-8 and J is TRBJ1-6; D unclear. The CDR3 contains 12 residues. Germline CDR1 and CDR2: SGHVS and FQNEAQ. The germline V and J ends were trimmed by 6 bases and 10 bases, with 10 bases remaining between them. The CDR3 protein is CASSGPKSPLHF. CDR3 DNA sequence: TGTGCCAGCAGTGGACCTAAATCACCCCTCCACTTT.

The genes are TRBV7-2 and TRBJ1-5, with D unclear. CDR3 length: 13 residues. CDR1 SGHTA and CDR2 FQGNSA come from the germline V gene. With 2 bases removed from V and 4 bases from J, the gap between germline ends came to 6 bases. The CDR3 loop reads CASSLLQNQPQHF. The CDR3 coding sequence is TGTGCCAGCAGCTTATTACAGAATCAGCCCCAGCATTTT.

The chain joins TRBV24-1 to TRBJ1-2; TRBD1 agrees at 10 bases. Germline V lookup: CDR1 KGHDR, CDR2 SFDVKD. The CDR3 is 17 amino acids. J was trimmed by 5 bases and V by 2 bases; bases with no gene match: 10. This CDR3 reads CATSDSRRQGARYGYTF. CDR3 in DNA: TGTGCCACCAGTGATTCGAGACGACAGGGGGCAAGATATGGCTACACCTTC.

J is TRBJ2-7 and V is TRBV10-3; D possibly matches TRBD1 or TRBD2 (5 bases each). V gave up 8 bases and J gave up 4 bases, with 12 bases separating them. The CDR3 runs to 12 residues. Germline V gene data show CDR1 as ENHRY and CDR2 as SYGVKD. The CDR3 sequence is CAIGGVGYEQYF. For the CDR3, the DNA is TGTGCCATCGGGGGAGTAGGGTACGAGCAGTACTTC.

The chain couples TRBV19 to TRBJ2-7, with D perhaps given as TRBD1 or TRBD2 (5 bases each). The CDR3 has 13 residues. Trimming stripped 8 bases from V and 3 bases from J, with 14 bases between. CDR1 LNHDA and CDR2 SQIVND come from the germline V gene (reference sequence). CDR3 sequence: CASGAAAGYEQYF. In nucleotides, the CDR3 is TGTGCCAGTGGGGCCGCGGCGGGCTACGAGCAGTACTTC.

For the CDR3, the DNA is TGTGCCAGCAGTAAACAGATTCAAGCTTTCTTT. Amino acids: CASSKQIQAFF. The chain recombines TRBV12-3 or TRBV12-4 with TRBJ1-1; D is unclear. The CDR3 has 11 amino acids. The germline V and J ends were trimmed by 5 bases and 9 bases, with 10 bases remaining between them.

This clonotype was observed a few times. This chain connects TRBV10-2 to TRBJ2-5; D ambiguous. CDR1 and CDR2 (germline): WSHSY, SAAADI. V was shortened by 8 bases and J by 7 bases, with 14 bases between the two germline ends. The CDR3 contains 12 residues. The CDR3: CASSDPFGTQYF. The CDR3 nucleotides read TGCGCCAGCTCGGACCCTTTTGGGACCCAGTACTTC.

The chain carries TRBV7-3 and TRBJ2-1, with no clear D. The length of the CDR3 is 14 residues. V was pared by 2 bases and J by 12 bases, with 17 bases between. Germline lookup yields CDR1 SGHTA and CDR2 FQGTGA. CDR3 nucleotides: TGTGCCAGCAGCTTAGCGTGTGTGGCAACAGCGCAGTTCTTC. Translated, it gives CASSLACVATAQFF.